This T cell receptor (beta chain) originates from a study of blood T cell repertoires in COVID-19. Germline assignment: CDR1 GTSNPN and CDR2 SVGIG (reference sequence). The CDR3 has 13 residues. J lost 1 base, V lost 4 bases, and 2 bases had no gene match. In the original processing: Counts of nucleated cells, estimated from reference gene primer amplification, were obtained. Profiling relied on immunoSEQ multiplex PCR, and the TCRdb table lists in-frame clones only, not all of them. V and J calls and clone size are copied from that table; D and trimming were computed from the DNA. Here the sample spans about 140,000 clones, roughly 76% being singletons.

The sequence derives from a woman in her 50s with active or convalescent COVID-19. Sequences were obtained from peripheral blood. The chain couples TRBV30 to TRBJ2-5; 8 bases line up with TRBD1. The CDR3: CAWNRGSQETQYF. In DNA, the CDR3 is TGTGCCTGGAACAGGGGGTCCCAAGAGACCCAGTACTTC.